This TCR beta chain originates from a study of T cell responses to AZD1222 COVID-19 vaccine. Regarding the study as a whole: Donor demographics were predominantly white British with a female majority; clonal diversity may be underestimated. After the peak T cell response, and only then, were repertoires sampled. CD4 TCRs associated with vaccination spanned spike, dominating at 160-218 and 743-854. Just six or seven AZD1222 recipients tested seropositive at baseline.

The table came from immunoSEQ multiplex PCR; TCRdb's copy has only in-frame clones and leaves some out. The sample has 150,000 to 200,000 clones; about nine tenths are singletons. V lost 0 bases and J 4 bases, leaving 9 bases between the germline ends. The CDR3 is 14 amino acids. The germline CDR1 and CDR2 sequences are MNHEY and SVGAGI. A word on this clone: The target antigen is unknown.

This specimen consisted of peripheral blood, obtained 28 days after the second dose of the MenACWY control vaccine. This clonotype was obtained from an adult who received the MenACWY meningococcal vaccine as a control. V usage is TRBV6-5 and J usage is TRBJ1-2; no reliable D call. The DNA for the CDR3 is TGTGCCAGCAGTTACTCCCTCCGCGGCTATGGCTACACCTTC. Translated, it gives CASSYSLRGYGYTF.